This T cell receptor (beta chain) derives from a study of CD8+ T cells in alopecia areata. About the research overall: For the treated group, dosing was oral tofacitinib at 5 to 10 mg twice daily.

Sequencing relied on a cDNA template that was reverse transcribed from extracted RNA. Sequenced by immunoSEQ multiplex PCR; TCRdb stores in-frame clones only, minus some. The top ten clones hold approximately 16% of a sample with 160,000 or so clones, 50% to 75% of them seen once. Specified treatment: oral pan-JAK inhibitor, 5-10 mg twice daily. This TCR came from a human donor with alopecia areata. Source: CD4+ T cells sorted from blood, taken between weeks 55 and 65, from a patient treated with tofacitinib.

In DNA, the CDR3 is TGTGCCTGGAGTGCACGCAGGGGGCTTATAGGGAACACTGAAGCTTTCTTT. This gives the protein CAWSARRGLIGNTEAFF. The rearrangement links TRBV30 to TRBJ1-1; 8 bases fit TRBD1. CDR1 and CDR2 (germline): GTSNPN, SVGIG (reference sequence). The length of the CDR3 is 17 residues. Trimming took 1 base from V and 1 from J; bases not matched to a gene: 11.